The rows below give T cell receptor beta chains drawn from one sample of a study of cytomegalovirus exposure and HLA in healthy donors. The protocol was immunoSEQ multiplex PCR, while the TCRdb copy is restricted to in-frame clones and leaves out a portion. The sample includes roughly 250,000 clones, 70% to 90% of them seen just once. The specimen was PBMCs. The receptors were gathered from a woman in her 30s in good health and CMV-seropositive. Both conserved end residues are part of each CDR3.

J gene,V gene,CDR3 protein
TRBJ1-4,TRBV5-5,CAILGTGKATNEKLFF
TRBJ1-2,TRBV5-4,CASSQQGYNYGYTF
TRBJ2-1,TRBV10-2,CASSVSNGLDVHEQFF
TRBJ2-1,TRBV4-2,CASYNYNEQFF
TRBJ2-1,TRBV7-3,CASSSRAGTLVYNEQFF
TRBJ2-3,TRBV10-2,CASSRTSGRGTDTQYF
TRBJ2-1,TRBV27,CASSTTIGGQFF
TRBJ2-1,TRBV10-3,CAISESEGSGSYEQFF
TRBJ2-7,TRBV11-3,CASSGGTDLYEQYF
TRBJ1-1,TRBV4-1,CASSQGNTEAFF
TRBJ2-7,TRBV25-1,CASSEYFTYEQYF
TRBJ2-1,TRBV19,CASSSTPQSSGTLWNEQFF
TRBJ2-5,TRBV28,CASSFGGMETQYF
TRBJ2-5,TRBV29-1,CSVTLETGFETQYF
TRBJ2-5,TRBV6-4,CASSEIAGGQETQYF
TRBJ2-1,TRBV2,CATSDGRTYNEQFF
TRBJ1-2,TRBV28,CASSFSGLNYGYTF
TRBJ1-1,TRBV4-1,CASGWTVGMNTEAFF
TRBJ2-1,TRBV5-1,CASSSQGNEQFF
TRBJ2-7,TRBV29-1,CSVGYYAGEQYF